This T cell receptor (beta chain) was recorded in a study of regulatory T cells in long-lasting Graves disease. The study, taken as a whole, reports: For persistent Graves' patients, TCR diversity was lower than for newly diagnosed ones.

Arm-PCR of CDR3 regions with iRepertoire HTBI primers generated TCR beta libraries. MiXCR was run by TCRdb on the multiplex PCR reads, yielding one entry per CDR3 protein. The repertoire consists of approximately 400,000 distinct CDR3 sequences, with approximately 15% occurring once and the leading ten covering approximately 15%. This clonotype was counted ten times or more. What it binds is not known. Described time point: newly diagnosed GD, antithyroid drugs for less than 3 months. The TCR library used RNA extracted from PBMCs. V dropped 4 bases and J dropped 2 bases, with 18 bases sitting between them. Germline V gives CDR1 KGHDR, CDR2 SFDVKD. The length of the CDR3 is 17 residues. The sample also formed part of further work on T cells in Graves' hyperthyroidism and ophthalmopathy.

V gene TRBV24-1 combines with J gene TRBJ2-3; the D gene is possibly TRBD2 (5 bases). The origin of this receptor is a woman aged 30 to 39 with Graves disease. The material sequenced was peripheral blood mononuclear cells (PBMCs), taken at new diagnosis, from a patient treated with antithyroid drugs. The CDR3 bases are TGTGCCACCAGTGACCATGCCGCAAGCGGTTACACAGATACGCAGTATTTT. Protein: CATSDHAASGYTDTQYF.